The 32 T cell receptor beta chains below all came from one sample that was sequenced in a study of vaccination and CD4 T cells after COVID-19. With the Oncomine TCR Beta short-read assay, DNA from cultured CD4+ T cells was sequenced. Each CDR3 protein gets one entry after TCRdb re-called the PCR reads with MiXCR. The sample includes about 17,000 distinct CDR3 sequences, over 25% seen only once; the top ten take 15%. These receptors' antigens are unknown. Treatment described: roughly ten-day PBMC culture with coronavirus spike peptide pools or control peptides (ViraFEST assay). The specimen sequenced was cultured CD4+ T cells from blood. The receptors were sampled from a human donor with COVID-19.

DNA for the CDR3: TGTGCCAGCAGCGTATTGGGGAATAGGGACGAGCAGTACTTC. Translated: CASSVLGNRDEQYF. V is TRBV9 and J is TRBJ2-7; D is uncertain. The V and J ends lost 1 base and 5 bases respectively, with 13 bases between them. CDR3 length: 14 amino acids. Germline lookup yields CDR1 SGDLS and CDR2 YYNGEE.

CDR3 sequence reads: CASSQTDSSGNTIYF. The DNA of the CDR3 is TGTGCCAGCTCCCAGACGGACTCCTCTGGAAACACCATATATTTT. The J gene is TRBJ1-3, the V gene TRBV18; D not certain. Germline-derived CDR1 and CDR2 are KGHSH and LQKENI. The CDR3 is made up of 15 amino acids. Trimming left V 6 bases short and J 0 bases short, with 12 bases between.

V usage is TRBV30 and J usage is TRBJ1-5; 8 bases fit TRBD1. The CDR3 totals 15 residues. The germline gives CDR1 GTSNPN, CDR2 SVGIG (reference sequence). V shed 0 bases and J 7 bases; nucleotides not matched to a gene: 8. CDR3 residues: CAWSVPGQGRQPQHF. The CDR3 bases are TGTGCCTGGAGTGTACCCGGACAGGGCAGGCAGCCCCAGCATTTT.

Here the CDR3 reads CSARHEGVGTDTQYF. CDR3 sequence (DNA): TGCAGTGCTAGGCATGAAGGCGTGGGCACAGATACGCAGTATTTT. The J gene is TRBJ2-3, the V gene TRBV20-1; D uncertain. Germline lookup yields CDR1 DFQATT and CDR2 SNEGSKA (reference sequence). The CDR3 contains 15 residues. Trimming took off 3 bases at V and 1 base at J, with 14 bases between the two ends.

A few counts support this clonotype. The V and J genes are TRBV25-1 and TRBJ2-5; 14 bases match TRBD2. This CDR3 is built from 18 residues. With 2 bases clipped from V and 4 bases from J, the junction kept 9 bases outside the gene matches. Per germline, CDR1 MGHDK and CDR2 SYGVNS. The CDR3 region has the DNA TGTGCCAGCAGTGAAGGACTAGCGGGGGGTGTGGTTCGAGAGACCCAGTACTTC. This encodes CASSEGLAGGVVRETQYF.

This chain connects TRBV2 to TRBJ2-7; either TRBD1 or TRBD2 may supply D (5 bases each). CDR3 size: 14 residues. CDR1 is SNHLY and CDR2 is FYNNEI in the germline V gene. The V gene lost 5 bases and the J gene lost 6 bases, with 17 bases spanning the gap. The CDR3 reads CASSLTGPSGEQYF. The CDR3 region has the DNA TGTGCCAGCAGTCTGACGGGACCTTCAGGCGAGCAGTACTTC.

This clonotype was observed once. This chain joins TRBV28 and TRBJ1-5; 7 bases line up with TRBD1. The CDR3 has 14 amino acids. Germline V gives CDR1 MDHEN, CDR2 SYDVKM. The V segment lost 6 bases and the J segment 5 bases; nucleotides outside the gene matches: 7. In nucleotides, the CDR3 is TGTGCCAGCAGCCAGACAGGGAGGTATCAGCCCCAGCATTTT. Encoded protein: CASSQTGRYQPQHF.

The chain has TRBV5-6 and TRBJ1-2; 7 nucleotides agree with TRBD1. This CDR3 is built from 16 residues. V lost 0 bases and J lost 1; bases outside the gene matches: 6. Germline lookup yields CDR1 SGHDT and CDR2 YYEEEE. The CDR3 sequence is CASSLVRQGVNYGYTF. The DNA for the CDR3 is TGTGCCAGCAGCTTGGTTCGCCAGGGGGTTAACTATGGCTACACCTTC.

The rearrangement uses TRBV29-1 and TRBJ1-2; TRBD1 aligns across 9 bases. With 4 bases clipped from V and 8 bases from J, the junction kept 8 bases outside the gene matches. The CDR3 runs to 13 residues. Germline V lookup: CDR1 SQVTM, CDR2 ANQGSEA. In DNA, the CDR3 is TGCAGCGTTGGCGGACAGGGGTCTTTCGGCTACACCTTC. Its translation: CSVGGQGSFGYTF.

This clonotype was seen a few times. This chain connects TRBV7-2 to TRBJ1-2, with TRBD1 identical over 7 bases. J gave up 2 bases and V 2 bases, and 2 bases lay outside the gene matches. Germline lookup yields CDR1 SGHTA and CDR2 FQGNSA. This CDR3 comprises 14 residues. The DNA of the CDR3 is TGTGCCAGCAGCTTAAGGGGGCGCAACTATGGCTACACCTTC. Translation: CASSLRGRNYGYTF.

The sample holds a few counts of this clonotype. This chain joins TRBV27 and TRBJ2-3; TRBD1 agrees at 8 bases. CDR1 and CDR2 from the germline V gene are MNHEY and SMNVEV (reference sequence). This CDR3 spans 16 amino acids. Trimming at V came to 0 bases and at J to 6 bases, leaving 8 bases not matched to a gene. Written as DNA, the CDR3 is TGTGCCAGCAGTTTATCGTATGGACAGGGTGAGGATACGCAGTATTTT. Translation gives CASSLSYGQGEDTQYF.

J is TRBJ2-1 and V is TRBV12-3 or TRBV12-4, with a weak D call TRBD1 (6 bases). The CDR3 is 14 amino acids. V lost 3 bases to trimming and J lost 3 bases, with 9 bases between them. The CDR3 sequence: CASSFGGHYNEQFF. For the CDR3, the DNA is TGTGCCAGCAGTTTTGGGGGCCACTACAATGAGCAGTTCTTC.

V is TRBV4-1 and J is TRBJ1-5; D is possibly TRBD1 (6 bases). The CDR3 covers 15 residues. The V end lost 2 bases, the J end lost 3 bases, and 11 bases lay between the germline ends. In germline, CDR1 is MGHRA, CDR2 YSYEKL. Here the CDR3 DNA reads TGCGCCAGCAGCCAACTAACAGGGATCAATCAGCCCCAGCATTTT. This encodes CASSQLTGINQPQHF.

This clonotype was counted only a few times. This chain uses TRBV4-2 with TRBJ1-2; the D gene is possibly TRBD1 (6 bases). Germline CDR1 reads LGHNA; CDR2 reads YNFKEQ. The V gene lost 3 bases and the J gene lost 4 bases, with 15 bases spanning the gap. The CDR3 runs to 15 residues. DNA for the CDR3: TGTGCCAGCAGCCACTCAGGGGCCCTACCCTATGGCTACACCTTC. It is translated as CASSHSGALPYGYTF.

Written as DNA, the CDR3 is TGTGCCACAAGGGGGACAGGTGGAAACACCATATATTTT. Translated, it gives CATRGTGGNTIYF. The gene calls are TRBV12-3 or TRBV12-4 and TRBJ1-3, with 8 bases aligning to TRBD1. The junction had 5 bases not matched to a gene; V was cut back by 10 bases and J by 3 bases. CDR3 length: 13 residues.

The chain combines TRBV30 with TRBJ1-2, with D possibly TRBD1 on 5 matching bases. This CDR3 has 12 residues. From germline, CDR1 is GTSNPN and CDR2 SVGIG (reference sequence). Trimming removed 5 bases at V and 0 bases at J, with 7 bases between. The CDR3 spells CAWEQANYGYTF. The CDR3 DNA is TGTGCCTGGGAACAGGCTAACTATGGCTACACCTTC.

The chain recombines TRBV10-3 with TRBJ2-5; TRBD1 matches 7 bases. The CDR3 is 13 residues long. Germline values: CDR1 ENHRY, CDR2 SYGVKD. Trimming removed 4 bases from V and 3 bases from J; junction bases left unmatched: 2. DNA of the CDR3: TGTGCCATCAGTGGAACAGGGGAAGAGACCCAGTACTTC. Translation: CAISGTGEETQYF.

V gene TRBV6-5 combines with J gene TRBJ1-5; D gene uncertain. The germline V and J ends were trimmed by 2 bases and 6 bases, with 8 bases remaining between them. This CDR3 region has 13 residues. In germline, CDR1 is MNHEY, CDR2 SVGAGI. The CDR3 sequence is CASSYRLGQPQHF. CDR3 DNA sequence: TGTGCCAGCAGTTACAGGCTGGGTCAGCCCCAGCATTTT.

This sequence joins TRBV6-1 and TRBJ1-2; D possibly corresponds to TRBD1 (5 bases). Trimming took 1 base from V and 6 from J, leaving 15 bases between them. The CDR3 is 15 residues long. The germline V gene encodes CDR1 MNHNS and CDR2 SASEGT. The CDR3 here is CASSEEVGPTHGYTF. The DNA of the CDR3 is TGTGCCAGCAGTGAAGAAGTGGGACCAACCCATGGCTACACCTTC.

The genes are TRBV20-1 and TRBJ2-5, with a weak D call TRBD2 (5 bases). The CDR3 runs to 15 residues. The V end lost 0 bases, the J end lost 5 bases, and 16 bases lay between the germline ends. Looked up from germline, CDR1 is DFQATT and CDR2 is SNEGSKA (reference sequence). For the CDR3, the DNA is TGCAGTGCTAGAGATGAAGAGAGGGCCTGGGAGACCCAGTACTTC. Encoded protein: CSARDEERAWETQYF.

This clonotype showed up just a few times. The chain combines TRBV10-3 with TRBJ2-2; 10 bases map to TRBD1. The CDR3 is made up of 16 amino acids. The germline gives CDR1 ENHRY, CDR2 SYGVKD. The junction had 4 bases not matched to a gene; V was cut back by 2 bases and J by 4 bases. The CDR3 is CAISEGTGVRTGELFF. In DNA form, the CDR3 reads TGTGCCATCAGTGAGGGGACAGGGGTGCGCACCGGGGAGCTGTTTTTT.

This clonotype has just one count. The J gene is TRBJ2-5, the V gene TRBV3-1; no reliable D call. This CDR3 contains 15 residues. The V gene lost 1 base and the J gene lost 5 bases, with 14 bases spanning the gap. The V gene's germline CDR1 is LGHDT and CDR2 YNNKEL (reference sequence). CDR3 protein: CASSQVRQSAETQYF. CDR3 DNA: TGTGCCAGCAGCCAAGTCAGGCAGTCCGCGGAGACCCAGTACTTC.

This clonotype was picked up a small number of times. The chain employs TRBV20-1 and TRBJ2-7; perhaps TRBD1 as D (7 bases). CDR1 DFQATT and CDR2 SNEGSKA come from the germline V gene (reference sequence). V shed 6 bases and J shed 3 bases, with 18 bases lying between them. CDR3 length equals 14 residues. The CDR3 here is CSARGAATNYEQYF. CDR3 nucleotides: TGCAGTGCCAGGGGGGCAGCCACCAACTACGAGCAGTACTTC.

The rearrangement links TRBV6-4 to TRBJ1-2; D is possibly TRBD1 (5 bases). In germline, CDR1 is MRHNA, CDR2 SNTAGT. Trimming took 6 bases from V and 0 from J, leaving 11 bases between them. This CDR3 is built from 14 residues. CDR3 residues: CASRESTANYGYTF. The DNA for the CDR3 is TGTGCCAGCAGGGAATCGACAGCTAACTATGGCTACACCTTC.

This clonotype was seen a handful of times. The CDR3 DNA reads TGTGCCAGCAGTCCACAGACTAACTATGGCTACACCTTC. Encoded protein: CASSPQTNYGYTF. This sequence joins TRBV7-9 and TRBJ1-2; D gene unclear. Trimming removed 6 bases at V and 0 bases at J, with 8 bases between. This CDR3 has 13 amino acids. Germline values: CDR1 SEHNR, CDR2 FQNEAQ (reference sequence).

A few counts support this clonotype. This chain joins TRBV5-4 and TRBJ2-2; a weak D match, TRBD2 (5 bases). The ends were cut back, 4 bases at V and 6 bases at J, with 16 bases in the middle. This CDR3 region has 15 residues. The germline V gene has CDR1 SGHNT and CDR2 YYREEE (reference sequence). CDR3 loop: CASSVGVFGAGELFF. CDR3 nucleotides: TGTGCCAGCAGCGTGGGAGTGTTTGGGGCCGGGGAGCTGTTTTTT. The variable domain in full, completed from reference TRBV5-4 and TRBJ2-2, reads ETGVTQSPTHLIKTRGQQVTLRCSSQSGHNTVSWYQQALGQGPQFIFQYYREEENGRGNFPPRFSGLQFPNYSSELNVNALELDDSALYLCASSVGVFGAGELFFGEGSRLTVL.

The J gene is TRBJ1-1, the V gene TRBV2; 8 nucleotides line up with TRBD1. The CDR3 runs to 14 residues. Trimming cost V 8 bases and J 5 bases; bases outside gene matches: 10. Germline CDR1 and CDR2: SNHLY and FYNNEI. CDR3 nucleotide sequence: TGTGCCAGCCGAACGACAGGGGAATTTACTGAAGCTTTCTTT. It yields the protein CASRTTGEFTEAFF.

V is TRBV15 and J is TRBJ2-5, with TRBD2 matching over 10 bases. This CDR3 region has 16 residues. V lost 1 base and J lost 2; bases outside the gene matches: 4. Germline values: CDR1 LNHNV, CDR2 YYDKDF (reference sequence). The CDR3 DNA follows: TGTGCCACCAGCAGAGCGGTAGCGGGGGGACAAGAGACCCAGTACTTC. Protein sequence: CATSRAVAGGQETQYF.

V and J are TRBV6-1 and TRBJ2-1; no clear D. From germline, CDR1 is MNHNS and CDR2 SASEGT. The CDR3 is 16 residues long. V was pared by 5 bases and J by 10 bases, with 24 bases between. The CDR3 nucleotides read TGTGCCAGCAGTCCGCCGTATGCAATTCAGGCCTCCGAGCAGTTCTTC. This sequence encodes CASSPPYAIQASEQFF.

This clonotype was recorded a few times. The V and J genes are TRBV30 and TRBJ1-4; the match to TRBD1 covers 7 bases. Germline V gene lookup returns CDR1 GTSNPN and CDR2 SVGIG (reference sequence). CDR3 size: 16 residues. The V segment lost 2 bases and the J segment 8 bases; nucleotides outside the gene matches: 14. This chain's CDR3 is CAWSTPQTGSWEKLFF. The CDR3 DNA follows: TGTGCCTGGAGTACACCGCAGACAGGGTCATGGGAAAAACTGTTTTTT.

This clonotype was counted between two and nine times. V and J are TRBV20-1 and TRBJ2-5, with 9 bases that match TRBD2. Germline V lookup: CDR1 DFQATT, CDR2 SNEGSKA (reference sequence). V was clipped by 6 bases and J by 2 bases; unmatched bases: 7. The CDR3 runs 14 residues. CDR3 loop: CSAETSGLQETQYF. The CDR3 DNA sequence: TGCAGTGCCGAGACTAGCGGTCTTCAAGAGACCCAGTACTTC.

This clonotype was detected a few times. The CDR3 is CASSLIRGPNTGELFF. The CDR3, as DNA: TGCGCCAGCAGCTTGATTCGGGGACCAAACACCGGGGAGCTGTTTTTT. This sequence joins TRBV5-1 and TRBJ2-2; D is perhaps TRBD1 or TRBD2 (5 bases each). Germline V CDR1 and CDR2: SGHRS, YFSETQ. V gave up 1 base and J gave up 2 bases, with 12 bases separating them. CDR3 size: 16 residues.